These T cell receptor beta chains were read from a single sample in a study of T cells in localized non-small cell lung cancer. Repertoires were generated with immunoSEQ multiplex PCR, while TCRdb's copy carries only in-frame clones and drops some. Here the sample spans about 34,000 clones, 88% being singletons. The source was peripheral blood, collected before any cancer treatment. These receptors were obtained from a woman aged 35-75 years with stage I lung adenocarcinoma. The CDR3 runs from the conserved cysteine through the conserved F or W. A D gene is named only where the DNA matches it firmly. Rows give clone size only sometimes, using once, few, many, or a class for an expanded clone.

cdr3_aa: CASRTRRQGRTEAFF
cdr3_nt: TGTGCCAGCAGGACAAGGCGACAGGGGAGGACTGAAGCTTTCTTT
d_call: TRBD1
clone_size: NA
v_call: TRBV6-5
j_call: TRBJ1-1

cdr3_aa: CASRGGQSSYNSPLHF
cdr3_nt: TGTGCCAGCAGGGGTGGACAGAGCTCCTATAATTCACCCCTCCACTTT
d_call: NA
clone_size: NA
v_call: TRBV27
j_call: TRBJ1-6

cdr3_aa: CASSGGYGTGGRYEQFF
cdr3_nt: TGTGCCAGCAGCGGAGGGTACGGAACGGGGGGGCGTTATGAGCAGTTCTTC
d_call: TRBD2
clone_size: once
v_call: TRBV9
j_call: TRBJ2-1

cdr3_aa: CASNSGRLSRGAFF
cdr3_nt: TGCGCCAGCAATTCAGGGAGATTGTCCCGTGGAGCTTTCTTT
d_call: NA
clone_size: NA
v_call: TRBV5-1
j_call: TRBJ1-1

cdr3_aa: CASSSGPFPNEQFF
cdr3_nt: TGTGCCAGCAGCTCCGGCCCTTTTCCCAATGAGCAGTTCTTC
d_call: NA
clone_size: NA
v_call: TRBV7-3
j_call: TRBJ2-1

cdr3_aa: CASRRDRQGEQYF
cdr3_nt: TGTGCCAGCAGAAGGGACAGGCAGGGCGAGCAGTACTTC
d_call: TRBD1
clone_size: medium-sized
v_call: TRBV6-6
j_call: TRBJ2-7

cdr3_aa: CSVELSGNTIYF
cdr3_nt: TGCAGCGTTGAACTTTCTGGAAACACCATATATTTT
d_call: NA
clone_size: NA
v_call: TRBV29-1
j_call: TRBJ1-3

cdr3_aa: CASSASGGTGGKNQPQHF
cdr3_nt: TGTGCCAGCAGTGCCAGCGGCGGGACAGGGGGCAAGAATCAGCCCCAGCATTTT
d_call: TRBD1
clone_size: NA
v_call: TRBV25-1
j_call: TRBJ1-5

cdr3_aa: CASSPPEAGGNTIYF
cdr3_nt: TGTGCCAGCTCACCACCCGAGGCGGGCGGAAACACCATATATTTT
d_call: NA
clone_size: NA
v_call: TRBV18
j_call: TRBJ1-3

cdr3_aa: CASSRSTARTSNTEAFF
cdr3_nt: TGCGCCAGCAGCCGATCGACAGCCAGGACGTCGAACACTGAAGCTTTCTTT
d_call: NA
clone_size: NA
v_call: TRBV4-3
j_call: TRBJ1-1

cdr3_aa: CASSILGLNTEAFF
cdr3_nt: TGTGCCAGTAGTATTTTAGGGCTGAACACTGAAGCTTTCTTT
d_call: NA
clone_size: NA
v_call: TRBV19
j_call: TRBJ1-1

cdr3_aa: CASSGSTGVVLNYGYTF
cdr3_nt: TGTGCCAGCAGCGGTTCCACAGGGGTGGTCCTCAACTATGGCTACACCTTC
d_call: TRBD1
clone_size: NA
v_call: TRBV9
j_call: TRBJ1-2

cdr3_aa: CASSRRTGGGEKLFF
cdr3_nt: TGCGCCAGCAGCCGGAGGACAGGGGGGGGTGAAAAACTGTTTTTT
d_call: TRBD1
clone_size: NA
v_call: TRBV4-3
j_call: TRBJ1-4

cdr3_aa: CASTQQRSAREQYF
cdr3_nt: TGTGCCAGCACCCAGCAGCGGTCGGCGCGGGAGCAGTACTTC
d_call: NA
clone_size: once
v_call: TRBV6-5
j_call: TRBJ2-7

cdr3_aa: CASSPRDRGSTEAFF
cdr3_nt: TGTGCCAGCAGCCCCAGGGACAGGGGGTCCACTGAAGCTTTCTTT
d_call: TRBD1
clone_size: NA
v_call: TRBV9
j_call: TRBJ1-1

cdr3_aa: CASTRSTDTQYF
cdr3_nt: TGTGCCAGCACCCGAAGCACAGATACGCAGTATTTT
d_call: NA
clone_size: NA
v_call: TRBV2
j_call: TRBJ2-3

cdr3_aa: CASSFGGGEKLFF
cdr3_nt: TGTGCCAGCAGCTTTGGTGGCGGGGAAAAACTGTTTTTT
d_call: NA
clone_size: NA
v_call: TRBV5-6
j_call: TRBJ1-4